This T cell receptor beta chain was sequenced in a study of T cell changes during pregnancy in multiple sclerosis. TCRdb's table, derived via immunoSEQ multiplex PCR, lists solely in-frame clones and lacks some. The sample records some 64,000 clones, about 92% being singletons. The V gene's germline CDR1 is SGDLS and CDR2 YYNGEE. The V and J ends lost 4 bases and 0 bases respectively, with 14 bases between them. The CDR3 is made up of 15 amino acids. The specimen comprised peripheral blood, sampled in the second trimester of pregnancy. The clonotype originates from a female donor in good health, enrolled as a control in a pregnancy study. J is TRBJ2-7 and V is TRBV9; the D gene is possibly TRBD2 (6 bases). CDR3 coding DNA: TGTGCCAGCAGCCCCGGGAGTAGGGTCTCCTACGAGCAGTACTTC. Its protein is CASSPGSRVSYEQYF.